Listed below are T cell receptor beta chains from one sample, sequenced in a study of shared clonotypes between healthy human individuals. Profiled with immunoSEQ multiplex PCR; TCRdb holds only in-frame clones, not every one. The sample includes about 1.1 million clones, 70% to 80% of them seen just once. The material sequenced was memory CD4+ T cells from PBMCs. All receptors come from a young man in good health. Some clones in this sample may be carry-over from other donors' samples. Each CDR3 is given with its conserved first and last residue. The D gene is left open where the match is weak. Clone size is shown for a subset of rows, as once, few, many or a class of expanded clone.

D,J,size,V,DNA,CDR3
TRBD1,TRBJ1-3,once,TRBV5-4,TGTGCCAGCAGCCTAGGGACAGCCATCTCTGGAAACACCATATATTTT,CASSLGTAISGNTIYF
TRBD2,TRBJ2-5,NA,TRBV15,TGTGCCACCAGCAGGGGTTCTAGCGGGAGGTTGGAGACCCAGTACTTC,CATSRGSSGRLETQYF
NA,TRBJ1-5,NA,TRBV28,TGTGCCAGCAGTCCGGAAAGGACCCAGCATTTT,CASSPERTQHF
NA,TRBJ1-4,NA,TRBV28,TGTGCCAGCAGTTCGGGAGTAAGGGGGGTTGGGGAAAAACTGTTTTTT,CASSSGVRGVGEKLFF
TRBD1,TRBJ1-4,once,TRBV6-1,TGTGCCAGCAGTGAACTGGACAGGGTGTATGAAAAACTGTTTTTT,CASSELDRVYEKLFF
TRBD2,TRBJ2-5,NA,TRBV5-6,TGTGCCAGCAGCTTTTCACTAGCGGGAGGAGAGACCCAGTACTTC,CASSFSLAGGETQYF
NA,TRBJ2-1,few,TRBV30,TGTGCCTGGAGTGTAGCGTTGGGTCTGGAGAATGAGCAGTTCTTC,CAWSVALGLENEQFF
TRBD1,TRBJ1-1,few,TRBV28,TGTGCCAGCAGTTTCCCCGGGACAGGGAACGCTTTCTTT,CASSFPGTGNAFF
TRBD1,TRBJ2-1,NA,TRBV5-4,TGTGCCAGCAGCTTGGCCGGGACAGCGGTTTATCTAAGTTCCTACAATGAGCAGTTCTTC,CASSLAGTAVYLSSYNEQFF
NA,TRBJ1-1,once,TRBV10-3,TGTGCCATCAGTGAGTCGAGTAGGGGAAGAGGTGAAGCTTTCTTT,CAISESSRGRGEAFF
NA,TRBJ1-2,NA,TRBV29-1,TGCAGCGCCTCCCCCGGGGAAGGCTACACCTTC,CSASPGEGYTF
NA,TRBJ2-7,NA,TRBV27,TGTGCCAGCAGCCCCTCGGGGAGAGGGGCCTACGAGCAGTACTTC,CASSPSGRGAYEQYF
TRBD2,TRBJ2-1,NA,TRBV7-2,TGTGCCAGCAGCTTAAAACTAGCGGGAGGCGTAGGGTTCTTC,CASSLKLAGGVGFF
NA,TRBJ1-1,NA,TRBV28,TGTGCCAGCAGCCTACTCACGCCTGGCATGAACACTGAAGCTTTCTTT,CASSLLTPGMNTEAFF
TRBD2,TRBJ2-2,NA,TRBV6-5,TGTGCCAGCACTACAAGCGGGAGCTCCACCGGGGAGCTGTTTTTT,CASTTSGSSTGELFF
NA,TRBJ1-2,NA,TRBV7-2,TGTGCCAGCAGCTTATCTGCTCTGTACGGCTACACCTTC,CASSLSALYGYTF
NA,TRBJ2-3,few,TRBV4-3,TGCGCCAGCAGCCAAGTAGGAGGTAGCGCGGCAGATACGCAGTATTTT,CASSQVGGSAADTQYF
NA,TRBJ2-5,NA,TRBV11-3,TGTGCCAGCAGCTTAGATCAGGGGGGGACCCAGTACTTC,CASSLDQGGTQYF
NA,TRBJ2-1,NA,TRBV7-9,TGTGCCAGCAGCCTTACGGGGAATGAGCAGTTCTTC,CASSLTGNEQFF
NA,TRBJ2-6,few,TRBV28,TGTGCCAGCAGTTCCCTCAGGGCTGGGGCCAACGTCCTGACTTTC,CASSSLRAGANVLTF
NA,TRBJ1-2,NA,TRBV5-1,TGCGCCAGCAGCCGAGTCCCGACCTCTGACTATGGCTACACCTTC,CASSRVPTSDYGYTF
NA,TRBJ2-7,NA,TRBV27,TGTGCCAGCAGTTTCCCACGGGGTTACGAGCAGTACTTC,CASSFPRGYEQYF
NA,TRBJ2-1,NA,TRBV19,TGTGCCAGTAGTATAGATCTAATGGCAGGGCGGATCTCCTACAATGAGCAGTTCTTC,CASSIDLMAGRISYNEQFF
NA,TRBJ2-5,NA,TRBV28,TGTGCCAGCGGGTTGTGGGGGGCAGAGACCCAGTACTTC,CASGLWGAETQYF
TRBD1,TRBJ2-7,NA,TRBV5-1,TGCGCCAGCAGCGTGGATGGGACAGGGCCCTACGAGCAGTACTTC,CASSVDGTGPYEQYF
NA,TRBJ2-2,NA,TRBV7-2,TGTGCCAGCAGCCGAGACGGGGGGCCGGGCGGGGAGCTGTTTTTT,CASSRDGGPGGELFF
NA,TRBJ1-5,NA,TRBV7-8,TGTGCCAGCAGCCGCGTGGGACTGACGGGGAATCAGCCCCAGCATTTT,CASSRVGLTGNQPQHF
NA,TRBJ2-2,many,TRBV5-6,TGTGCCAGCAGCCCAGGGACCCACTCAACCGGGGAGCTGTTTTTT,CASSPGTHSTGELFF
NA,TRBJ2-7,NA,TRBV5-1,TGCGCCAGCAGCCAGGAGGCGGGGGAGCAGTACTTC,CASSQEAGEQYF
TRBD1,TRBJ2-3,NA,TRBV18,TGTGCCAGCTCACCACGGACAGGGAACACAGATACGCAGTATTTT,CASSPRTGNTDTQYF
NA,TRBJ2-1,NA,TRBV5-1,TGCGCCAGCAGCTTGGAGTCCCTGAGCCGGGAGCTATACAATGAGCAGTTCTTC,CASSLESLSRELYNEQFF
TRBD2,TRBJ2-1,once,TRBV27,TGTGCCAGCAGAGCGGGGGGGGGACCCTACAATGAGCAGTTCTTC,CASRAGGGPYNEQFF
TRBD2,TRBJ2-7,NA,TRBV18,TGTGCCAGCTCACCGGGCGGGAGTTCATTGTACGAGCAGTACTTC,CASSPGGSSLYEQYF
NA,TRBJ1-4,NA,TRBV28,TGTGCCAGCAGTCTCCGAGTAGGGAATGAAAAACTGTTTTTT,CASSLRVGNEKLFF
NA,TRBJ1-3,NA,TRBV5-6,TGTGCCAGCAGCTCCAGACAGATCTCTGGAAACACCATATATTTT,CASSSRQISGNTIYF
NA,TRBJ2-3,NA,TRBV28,TGTGCCAGCACCCCGTTATGGGGAGATACGCAGTATTTT,CASTPLWGDTQYF
NA,TRBJ1-2,NA,TRBV6-1,TGTGCCAGCAGCCCCGGACAGTTTTCCTATGGCTACACCTTC,CASSPGQFSYGYTF
NA,TRBJ1-1,NA,TRBV7-3,TGTGCCAGCAGCCCCGGCGGGGGCACGAACACTGAAGCTTTCTTT,CASSPGGGTNTEAFF
NA,TRBJ2-1,few,TRBV5-6,TGTGCCAGCAGCTTGAGACAGATGGCCTACAATGAGCAGTTCTTC,CASSLRQMAYNEQFF
TRBD2,TRBJ2-2,NA,TRBV4-2,TGTGCCAGCAGCCAATTAGCGGGAGAGAGCACCGGGGAGCTGTTTTTT,CASSQLAGESTGELFF
NA,TRBJ1-1,NA,TRBV30,TGTGCCTGGAGTGTCCCGATGGGTGAAGCTTTCTTT,CAWSVPMGEAFF
NA,TRBJ1-3,NA,TRBV4-3,TGCGCCAGCAGCCAAGACCGGGGTTTCTCTGGAAACACCATATATTTT,CASSQDRGFSGNTIYF
NA,TRBJ2-1,few,TRBV2,TGTGCCAGCAGTCTCCTTTCGGATGAGCAGTTCTTC,CASSLLSDEQFF
TRBD1,TRBJ1-5,NA,TRBV28,TGTGCCAGCGAAAGAGGGGGCGCGGGCAATCAGCCCCAGCATTTT,CASERGGAGNQPQHF
TRBD1,TRBJ1-2,NA,TRBV19,TGTGCCAGTACCCCCGGCGACAGGGCTTTCGGCTACACCTTC,CASTPGDRAFGYTF
NA,TRBJ1-5,NA,TRBV4-2,TGTGCCAGCAGCCAAGCCTTAACAGGGCAGGGAAGCAATCAGCCCCAGCATTTT,CASSQALTGQGSNQPQHF
NA,TRBJ1-1,NA,TRBV7-2,TGTGCCAGCAGCTTAGATCGGACAGCTGAAGCTTTCTTT,CASSLDRTAEAFF
NA,TRBJ1-1,NA,TRBV19,TGTGCCAGTAGTATGGGAAGGGGCACTGAAGCTTTCTTT,CASSMGRGTEAFF
TRBD2,TRBJ2-1,NA,TRBV7-2,TGTGCCAGCAGCACCGCTAGCGGGAGGGGCAGGAGTGAGCAGTTCTTC,CASSTASGRGRSEQFF
NA,TRBJ2-7,NA,TRBV28,TGTGCCAGCAGCTCCGGACAGACCTACGAGCAGTACTTC,CASSSGQTYEQYF
TRBD1,TRBJ1-1,few,TRBV6-6,TGTGCCAGCAGTTTGGCAGGGGGCATGTCCGAAGCTTTCTTT,CASSLAGGMSEAFF
NA,TRBJ1-3,NA,TRBV18,TGTGCCAGCTCACCGGAAACAGGGTTTAGCTCTGGAAACACCATATATTTT,CASSPETGFSSGNTIYF
NA,TRBJ1-2,once,TRBV27,TGTGCCAGCAGAAAAAGAGGGGGTGACTATGGCTACACCTTC,CASRKRGGDYGYTF
NA,TRBJ1-5,few,TRBV19,TGTGCCAGCGCCCCAGGGAACTCGGCCCAGCATTTT,CASAPGNSAQHF